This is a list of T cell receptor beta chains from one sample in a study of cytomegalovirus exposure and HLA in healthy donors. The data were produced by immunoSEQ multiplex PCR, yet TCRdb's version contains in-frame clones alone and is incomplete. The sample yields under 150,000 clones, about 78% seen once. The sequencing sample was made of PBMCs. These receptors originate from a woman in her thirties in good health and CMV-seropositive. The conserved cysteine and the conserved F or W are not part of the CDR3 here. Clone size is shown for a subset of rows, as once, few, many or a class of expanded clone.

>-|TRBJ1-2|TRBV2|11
ASRGQSDYGYT
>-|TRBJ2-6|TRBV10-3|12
AIAPGSGANVLT
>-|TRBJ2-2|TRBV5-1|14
ASSLLQVANTGELF
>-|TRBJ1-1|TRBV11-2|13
ASSLNRGRETEAF
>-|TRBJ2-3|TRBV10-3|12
AISGGPATDTQY
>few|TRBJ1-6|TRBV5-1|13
ASSEDSSYNSPLH
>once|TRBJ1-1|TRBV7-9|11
ASSRTGDTEAF
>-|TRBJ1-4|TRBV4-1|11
ASSQELSEKLF
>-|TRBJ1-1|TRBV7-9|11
ASSRTKNTEAF
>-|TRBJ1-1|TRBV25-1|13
ASSEGDRGRTEAF
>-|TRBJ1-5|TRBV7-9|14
ASSSTDRGGDQPQH
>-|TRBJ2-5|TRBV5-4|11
ASSLSLRETQY
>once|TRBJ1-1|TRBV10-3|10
AISGVGGEAF
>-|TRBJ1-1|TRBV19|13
ASSVGTGGSTEAF
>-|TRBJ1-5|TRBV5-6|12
ASSLGRANQPQH
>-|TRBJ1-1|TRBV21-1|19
ASSTPRWGGSVLLPNTEAF
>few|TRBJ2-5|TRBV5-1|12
ASSWTHSNPTQY
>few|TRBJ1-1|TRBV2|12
ASSERQGSTEAF
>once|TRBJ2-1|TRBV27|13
ASSFGQGTYNEQF
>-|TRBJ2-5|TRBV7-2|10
ASSKGGETQY
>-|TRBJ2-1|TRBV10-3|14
AISELSLAGDTEQF
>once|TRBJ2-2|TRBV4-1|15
ASSQDTSDTNTGELF
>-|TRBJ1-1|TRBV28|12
ASISRGEGGEAF
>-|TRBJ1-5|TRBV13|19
ASSIPLWAGDRYRSNQPQH
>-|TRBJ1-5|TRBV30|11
AWSVGGDQPQH
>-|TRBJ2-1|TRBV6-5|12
ASTGGLAYNEQF